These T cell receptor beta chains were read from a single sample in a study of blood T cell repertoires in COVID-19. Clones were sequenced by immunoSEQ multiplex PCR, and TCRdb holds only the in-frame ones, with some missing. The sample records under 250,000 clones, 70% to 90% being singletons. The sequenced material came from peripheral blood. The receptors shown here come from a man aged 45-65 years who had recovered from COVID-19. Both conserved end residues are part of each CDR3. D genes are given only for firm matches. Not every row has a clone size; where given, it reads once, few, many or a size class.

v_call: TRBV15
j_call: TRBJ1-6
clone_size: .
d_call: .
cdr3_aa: CATSLDSSYNSPLHF
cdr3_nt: TGTGCCACCAGTCTGGACAGCTCCTATAATTCACCCCTCCACTTT

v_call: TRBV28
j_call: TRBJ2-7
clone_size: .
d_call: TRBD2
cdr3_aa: CASRRAGAYEQYF
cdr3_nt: TGTGCCAGCAGGAGGGCGGGGGCCTACGAGCAGTACTTC

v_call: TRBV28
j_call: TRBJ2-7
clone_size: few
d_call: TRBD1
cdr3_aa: CASTPGGTGSGEQYF
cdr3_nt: TGTGCCAGCACCCCTGGAGGGACAGGGTCGGGGGAGCAGTACTTC

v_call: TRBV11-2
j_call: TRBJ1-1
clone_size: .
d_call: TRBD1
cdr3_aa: CASLGTGTLGTEAFF
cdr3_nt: TGTGCCAGCCTCGGGACAGGGACGTTGGGCACTGAAGCTTTCTTT

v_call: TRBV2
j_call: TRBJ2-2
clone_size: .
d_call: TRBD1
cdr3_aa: CASSGDRGNTGELFF
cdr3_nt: TGTGCCAGCAGTGGGGACAGGGGGAACACCGGGGAGCTGTTTTTT

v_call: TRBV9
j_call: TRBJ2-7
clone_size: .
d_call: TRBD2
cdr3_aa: CASSAGTSIYEQYF
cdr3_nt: TGTGCCAGCAGCGCCGGGACTAGCATCTACGAGCAGTACTTC

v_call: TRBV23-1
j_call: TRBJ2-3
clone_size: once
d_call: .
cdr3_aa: CASSQLTRARLTDTQYF
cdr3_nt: TGCGCCAGCAGTCAACTTACGCGAGCCCGACTCACAGATACGCAGTATTTT

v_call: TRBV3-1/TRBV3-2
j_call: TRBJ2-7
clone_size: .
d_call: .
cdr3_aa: CASSQEGGGSEQYF
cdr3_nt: TGTGCCAGCAGCCAAGAGGGTGGAGGGAGTGAGCAGTACTTC

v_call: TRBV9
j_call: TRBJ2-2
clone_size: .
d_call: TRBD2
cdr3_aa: CASSSDGRYGTGELFF
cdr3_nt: TGTGCCAGCAGCAGCGACGGGAGGTATGGCACCGGGGAGCTGTTTTTT

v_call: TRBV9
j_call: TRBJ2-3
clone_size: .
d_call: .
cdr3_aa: CASSAINRAGDTQYF
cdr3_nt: TGTGCCAGCAGCGCTATTAACCGAGCAGGAGATACGCAGTATTTT

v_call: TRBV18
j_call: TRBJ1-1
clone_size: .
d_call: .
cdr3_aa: CASSDGAGVTEAFF
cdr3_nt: TGTGCCAGCTCCGATGGGGCGGGGGTCACTGAAGCTTTCTTT

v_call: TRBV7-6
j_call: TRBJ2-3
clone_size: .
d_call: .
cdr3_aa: CASSLRQGGRTDTQYF
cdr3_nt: TGTGCCAGCAGCCTTCGACAGGGAGGAAGGACAGATACGCAGTATTTT

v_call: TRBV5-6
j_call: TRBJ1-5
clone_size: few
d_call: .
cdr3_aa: CASSYDRPYSNQPQHF
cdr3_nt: TGTGCCAGCAGCTATGACAGACCTTATAGCAATCAGCCCCAGCATTTT

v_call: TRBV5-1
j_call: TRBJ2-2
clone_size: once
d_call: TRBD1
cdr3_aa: CASSQGGTGRVTGELFF
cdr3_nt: TGCGCCAGCTCCCAGGGGGGGACAGGGAGAGTCACCGGGGAGCTGTTTTTT

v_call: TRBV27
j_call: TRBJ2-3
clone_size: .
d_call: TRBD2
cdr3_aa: CASRKPGTSVDTQYF
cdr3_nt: TGTGCCAGCAGAAAACCCGGGACTAGCGTGGATACGCAGTATTTT

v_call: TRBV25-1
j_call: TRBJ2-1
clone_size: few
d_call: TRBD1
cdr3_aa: CASSVGTGIKDEQFF
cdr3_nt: TGTGCCAGCAGTGTCGGGACAGGGATCAAGGATGAGCAGTTCTTC

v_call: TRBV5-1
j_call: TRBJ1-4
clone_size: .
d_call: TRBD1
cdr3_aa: CASTPDRVVEKLFF
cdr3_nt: TGCGCCAGCACTCCGGACAGGGTCGTCGAAAAACTGTTTTTT

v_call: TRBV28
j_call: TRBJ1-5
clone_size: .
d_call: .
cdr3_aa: CASTAGGESQPQHF
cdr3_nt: TGTGCCAGCACCGCTGGGGGCGAGAGCCAGCCCCAGCATTTT

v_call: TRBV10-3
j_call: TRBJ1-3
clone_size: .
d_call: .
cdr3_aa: CAISESMGRNSGNTIYF
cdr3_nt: TGTGCCATCAGTGAGTCGATGGGGCGGAACTCTGGAAACACCATATATTTT

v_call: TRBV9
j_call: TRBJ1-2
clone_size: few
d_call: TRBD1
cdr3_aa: CASSVGRGGQGVCTF
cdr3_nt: TGTGCCAGCAGCGTAGGGAGGGGTGGACAGGGCGTTTGCACCTTC

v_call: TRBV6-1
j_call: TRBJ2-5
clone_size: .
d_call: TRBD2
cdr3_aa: CASSVGTSGGQETQYF
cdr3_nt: TGTGCCAGCAGTGTTGGGACTAGCGGGGGCCAAGAGACCCAGTACTTC

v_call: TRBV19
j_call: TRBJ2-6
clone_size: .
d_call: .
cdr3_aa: CASSIVGGRRSGANVLTF
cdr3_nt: TGTGCCAGTAGTATAGTCGGGGGGCGAAGGTCTGGGGCCAACGTCCTGACTTTC

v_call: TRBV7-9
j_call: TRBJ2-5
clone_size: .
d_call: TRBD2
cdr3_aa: CASSLGSGRGETQYF
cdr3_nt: TGTGCCAGCAGCTTAGGGAGCGGGAGGGGAGAGACCCAGTACTTC

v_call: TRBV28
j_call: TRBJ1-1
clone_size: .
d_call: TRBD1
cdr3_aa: CASSLSNRGGRGAFF
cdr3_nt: TGTGCCAGCAGTTTATCGAACAGGGGGGGCCGTGGAGCTTTCTTT

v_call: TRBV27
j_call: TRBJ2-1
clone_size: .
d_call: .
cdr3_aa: CASSLGRTVYNEQFF
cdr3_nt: TGTGCCAGCAGTTTAGGAAGGACAGTCTACAATGAGCAGTTCTTC

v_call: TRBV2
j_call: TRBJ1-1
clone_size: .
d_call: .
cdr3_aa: CASTGSTEAFF
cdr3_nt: TGTGCCAGCACGGGGTCCACTGAAGCTTTCTTT

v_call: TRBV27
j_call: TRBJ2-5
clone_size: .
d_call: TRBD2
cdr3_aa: CASSLRTSGRAGETQYF
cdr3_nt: TGTGCCAGCAGTTTGAGGACTAGCGGGAGGGCCGGGGAGACCCAGTACTTC

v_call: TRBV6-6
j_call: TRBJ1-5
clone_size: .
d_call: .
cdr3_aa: CASSYSSGASNQPQHF
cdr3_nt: TGTGCCAGCAGTTACTCGTCAGGGGCTAGCAATCAGCCCCAGCATTTT

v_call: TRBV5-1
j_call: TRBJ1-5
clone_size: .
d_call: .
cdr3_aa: CASSLEGGQAHQPQHF
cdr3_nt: TGCGCCAGCAGCTTGGAGGGCGGGCAGGCCCATCAGCCCCAGCATTTT

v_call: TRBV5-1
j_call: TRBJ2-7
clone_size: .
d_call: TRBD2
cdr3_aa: CASSFGLAVTYEQYF
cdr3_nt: TGCGCCAGCAGCTTCGGGCTAGCGGTTACCTACGAGCAGTACTTC

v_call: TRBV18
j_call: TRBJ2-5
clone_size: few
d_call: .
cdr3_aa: CASSPGETQYF
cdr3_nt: TGTGCCAGCTCCCCGGGGGAGACCCAGTACTTC

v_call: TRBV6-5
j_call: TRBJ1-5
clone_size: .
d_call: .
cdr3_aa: CASSANRVGQPQHF
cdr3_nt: TGTGCCAGCAGCGCCAACAGGGTAGGGCAGCCCCAGCATTTT